In its sample, the clone carrying this T cell receptor (beta chain) was seen a few times. Its antigen is still unknown. The data were taken from a study of regulatory T cells in long-lasting Graves disease. Study-wide findings and caveats: Persistent cases of Graves' showed reduced TCR diversity relative to newly diagnosed patients.

Indicated time point: persistent/refractory GD, antithyroid drugs over 5 years with positive TRAb. PBMCs were the source of the RNA used for TCR sequencing. V was clipped by 5 bases and J by 5 bases; unmatched bases: 6. This CDR3 has 15 amino acids. CDR3-region Arm-PCR and iRepertoire HTBI primers produced the TCR beta libraries. One entry per CDR3 protein results from TCRdb running MiXCR on the multiplex PCR reads. Here the sample spans around 510,000 distinct CDR3 sequences, around 21% being singletons. J is TRBJ2-5 and V is TRBV12-3 or TRBV12-4; 12 nucleotides line up with TRBD2. The receptor was isolated from a female donor with Graves disease. Sample: peripheral blood mononuclear cells (PBMCs), taken when the disease was refractory, from a patient treated with antithyroid drugs. CDR3 sequence: CASSALAGGMETQYF. The CDR3 DNA follows: TGTGCCAGCAGTGCCCTAGCGGGAGGGATGGAGACCCAGTACTTC.